The source of this TCR beta chain is a study of post-analysis software for immune sequencing data. Across the whole study: Relapsing-remitting, secondary progressive and progressive-relapsing forms of multiple sclerosis all featured among disease courses. Notes on the study in general: Controls' normalized Chao1 diversity significantly exceeded that of multiple sclerosis patients. The five TRBV segments detected at higher frequency in patients than in controls included TRBV5-6, TRBV5-1 and TRBV20-1. By F measure, samples from a shared preparation batch strongly co-clustered.

Comments on this clonotype: Its target is not known.

From germline, CDR1 is LNHNV and CDR2 YYDKDF (reference sequence). Trimming pared 5 bases from V and 4 bases from J, leaving 19 bases between. This CDR3 contains 16 residues. Unique molecular identifiers were present in the TCR beta cDNA libraries. T cells numbering roughly 0.85 to 11 million gave rise to roughly 0.5 million cDNA molecules. TCRdb independently ran MiXCR on the PCR reads; one entry per CDR3 protein. The profile shows roughly 800,000 distinct CDR3 sequences, under 70% of them singletons. This receptor was identified in a girl aged 5 to 17 with multiple sclerosis. Sequencing was carried out using blood. The V gene is TRBV15, the J gene TRBJ2-3; tentatively, D is TRBD1 (6 bases). CDR3 DNA: TGTGCCACCAGCCGGGGCGAGGGGGTTGTGTCAGATACGCAGTATTTT. Translation gives CATSRGEGVVSDTQYF.